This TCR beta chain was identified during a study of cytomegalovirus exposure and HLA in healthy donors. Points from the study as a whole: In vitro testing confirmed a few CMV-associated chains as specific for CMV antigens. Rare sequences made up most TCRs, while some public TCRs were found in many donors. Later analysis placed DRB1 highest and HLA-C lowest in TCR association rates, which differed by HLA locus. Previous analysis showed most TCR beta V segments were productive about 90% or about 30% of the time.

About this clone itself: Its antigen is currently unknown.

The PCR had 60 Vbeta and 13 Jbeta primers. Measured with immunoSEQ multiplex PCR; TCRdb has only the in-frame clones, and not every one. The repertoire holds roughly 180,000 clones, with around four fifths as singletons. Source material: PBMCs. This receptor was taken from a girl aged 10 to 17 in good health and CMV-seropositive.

The CDR3 DNA reads TGCGCCAGCAGCTTCGCGGGGGGGAACACTGAAGCTTTCTTT. Protein: CASSFAGGNTEAFF. The rearrangement links TRBV5-1 to TRBJ1-1; possibly TRBD1 for D (5 bases). Trimming stripped 2 bases from V and 1 base from J, with 9 bases between. Germline CDR1 is SGHRS and CDR2 is YFSETQ. CDR3 size: 14 residues.